The 4 T cell receptor beta chains below were found in one sample sequenced in a study of T cells in Graves' hyperthyroidism and ophthalmopathy. The source material, RNA transcripts, was used to amplify TCR beta CDR3 regions. Primed by the HTBI set, a first-round RT-PCR was run on the TCR CDR3. TCRdb processed the multiplex PCR reads anew with MiXCR; each CDR3 protein has one entry. The repertoire holds 340,000 or so distinct CDR3 sequences, with about 18% as singletons. The specimen was blood. Receptor source: a woman in her forties or fifties with Graves' hyperthyroidism.

There are many counts of this clonotype. The V call is TRBV6-1, the J call TRBJ1-2; D not certain. The CDR3 extends over 14 amino acids. Trimming took 1 base from V and 4 from J, leaving 10 bases between them. From germline, CDR1 is MNHNS and CDR2 SASEGT. The CDR3 DNA reads TGTGCCAGCAGTGAAGGCTTACAGCCCTATGGCTACACCTTC. Amino acids: CASSEGLQPYGYTF.

This clonotype was recorded only once. V gene TRBV6-5 combines with J gene TRBJ2-1, with 9 bases matching TRBD1. The CDR3 sequence is 12 residues long. Germline lookup yields CDR1 MNHEY and CDR2 SVGAGI. The CDR3 spells CVSRTGATEQFF. In nucleotides, the CDR3 is TGTGTCAGTCGGACAGGGGCCACTGAGCAGTTCTTC.

Many counts were recorded for this clonotype. The V gene is TRBV12-3 or TRBV12-4, the J gene TRBJ2-2; D uncertain. Trimming removed 6 bases at V and 7 bases at J, with 9 bases between. The CDR3 loop spans 12 amino acids. In DNA, the CDR3 is TGTGCCAGCAGACTTGCCCTCGGGGAGCTGTTTTTT. This sequence encodes CASRLALGELFF.

This clonotype is classed as hyperexpanded. The chain has TRBV6-5 and TRBJ2-1; D may be TRBD1 or TRBD2 (5 bases each). V gave up 0 bases and J gave up 8 bases, with 8 bases separating them. In germline, CDR1 is MNHEY, CDR2 SVGAGI. CDR3 length: 13 amino acids. The CDR3 protein is CASSYSGRDEQFF. The CDR3 DNA reads TGTGCCAGCAGTTACTCGGGACGGGATGAGCAGTTCTTC.